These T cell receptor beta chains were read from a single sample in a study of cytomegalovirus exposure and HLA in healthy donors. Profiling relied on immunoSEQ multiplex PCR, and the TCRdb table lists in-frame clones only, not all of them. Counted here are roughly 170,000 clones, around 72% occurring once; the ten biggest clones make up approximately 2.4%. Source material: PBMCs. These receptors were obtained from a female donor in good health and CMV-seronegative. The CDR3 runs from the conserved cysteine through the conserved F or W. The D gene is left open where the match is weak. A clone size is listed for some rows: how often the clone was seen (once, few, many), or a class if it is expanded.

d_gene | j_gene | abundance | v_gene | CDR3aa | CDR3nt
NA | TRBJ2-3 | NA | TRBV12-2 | CASRLRGDTQYF | TGTGCAAGTCGCCTCCGGGGGGATACGCAGTATTTT
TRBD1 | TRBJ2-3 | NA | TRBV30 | CAWSTGQGAADTQYF | TGTGCCTGGAGTACGGGACAGGGGGCGGCAGATACGCAGTATTTT
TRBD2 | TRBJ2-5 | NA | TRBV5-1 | CASGWRGAAQETQYF | TGCGCCAGCGGTTGGCGGGGGGCCGCTCAAGAGACCCAGTACTTC
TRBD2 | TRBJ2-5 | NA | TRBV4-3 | CASSRGLERETQYF | TGCGCCAGCAGCCGCGGACTAGAGCGAGAGACCCAGTACTTC
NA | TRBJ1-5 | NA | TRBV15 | CATSRGAGKPQHF | TGTGCCACCAGCAGAGGCGCAGGGAAGCCCCAGCATTTT
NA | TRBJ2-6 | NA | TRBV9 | CASSDHRAGANVLTF | TGTGCCAGCAGCGACCACAGGGCTGGGGCCAACGTCCTGACTTTC
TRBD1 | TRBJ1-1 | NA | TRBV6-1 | CASSDRENTEAFF | TGTGCCAGCAGCGACAGGGAGAACACTGAAGCTTTCTTT
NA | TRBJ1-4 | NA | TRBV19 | CASSIRTVVNEKLFF | TGTGCCAGTAGTATAAGGACAGTCGTAAATGAAAAACTGTTTTTT
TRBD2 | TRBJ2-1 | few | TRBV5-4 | CASSPGLAGGGEQFF | TGTGCCAGCAGCCCGGGACTAGCGGGTGGGGGGGAGCAGTTCTTC
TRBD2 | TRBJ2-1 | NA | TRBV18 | CASSPMLAASSYNEQFF | TGTGCCAGCTCACCCATGCTAGCGGCGAGCTCCTACAATGAGCAGTTCTTC
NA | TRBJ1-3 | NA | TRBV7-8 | CASSHSALSGNTIYF | TGTGCCAGCAGCCACTCCGCTCTCTCTGGAAACACCATATATTTT
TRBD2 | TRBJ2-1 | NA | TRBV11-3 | CASSDSPTSGTNEQFF | TGTGCCAGCAGCGATAGTCCCACTAGCGGTACAAATGAGCAGTTCTTC
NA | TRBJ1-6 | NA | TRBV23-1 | CASSQPGAPSSYNSPLRF | TGCGCCAGCAGTCAACCTGGGGCCCCAAGCTCCTATAATTCACCCCTCCGCTTT
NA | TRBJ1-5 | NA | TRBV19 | CASSIDLVAGQSQPQHF | TGTGCCAGTAGTATAGATCTCGTTGCAGGGCAGTCCCAGCCCCAGCATTTT
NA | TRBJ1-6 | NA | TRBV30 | CAWSGSASSSYNSPLHF | TGTGCCTGGAGTGGAAGCGCAAGCAGCTCCTATAATTCACCCCTCCACTTT
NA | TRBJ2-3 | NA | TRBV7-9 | CASSLEQGGRTDTQYF | TGTGCCAGCAGCTTAGAGCAGGGGGGTCGCACAGATACGCAGTATTTT
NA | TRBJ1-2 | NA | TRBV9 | CASSAGQINGYTF | TGTGCCAGCAGCGCAGGTCAGATCAATGGCTACACCTTC
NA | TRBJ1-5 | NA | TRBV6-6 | CASCSRGKPQHF | TGTGCCAGCTGTTCCCGGGGGAAGCCCCAGCATTTT
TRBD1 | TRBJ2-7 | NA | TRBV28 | CAVEDRPDYEQYF | TGTGCCGTTGAGGACAGGCCTGACTACGAGCAGTACTTC
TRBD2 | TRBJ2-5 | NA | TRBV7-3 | CASSLAGTSVETQYF | TGTGCCAGCAGCTTAGCCGGGACTAGTGTGGAGACCCAGTACTTC
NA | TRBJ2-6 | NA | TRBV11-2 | CASSLGTLVITSGANVLTF | TGTGCCAGCAGCTTAGGGACACTCGTTATAACCTCTGGGGCCAACGTCCTGACTTTC
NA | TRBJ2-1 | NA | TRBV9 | CASSVGGYEQFF | TGTGCCAGCAGCGTAGGCGGGTATGAGCAGTTCTTC
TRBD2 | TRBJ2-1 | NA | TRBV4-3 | CASSQGGSAGGLYNEQFF | TGCGCCAGCAGCCAAGGGGGGTCTGCGGGGGGCCTTTACAATGAGCAGTTCTTC
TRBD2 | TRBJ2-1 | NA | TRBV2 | CASFSGSSYNEQFF | TGTGCCAGCTTTAGCGGGAGCTCCTACAATGAGCAGTTCTTC
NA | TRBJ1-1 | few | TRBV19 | CASSTGRGVVVFDTEAFF | TGTGCCAGTAGCACAGGGCGTGGGGTAGTCGTTTTTGACACTGAAGCTTTCTTT
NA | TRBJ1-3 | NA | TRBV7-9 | CASSQGLIYSGNTIYF | TGTGCCAGCAGCCAGGGACTTATTTACTCTGGAAACACCATATATTTT
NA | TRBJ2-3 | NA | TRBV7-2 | CASSLGGGGRRTDTQYF | TGTGCCAGCAGCTTAGGGGGTGGAGGGCGGCGCACAGATACGCAGTATTTT
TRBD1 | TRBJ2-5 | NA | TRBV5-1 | CASSIMTGGMETQYF | TGCGCCAGCAGCATAATGACAGGGGGCATGGAGACCCAGTACTTC
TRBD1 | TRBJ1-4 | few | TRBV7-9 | CASSLVQGANEKLFF | TGTGCCAGCAGCTTAGTCCAGGGGGCCAATGAAAAACTGTTTTTT
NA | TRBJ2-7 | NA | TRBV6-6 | CANSRLRDEQYF | TGTGCCAACAGTCGCCTTCGGGACGAGCAGTACTTC
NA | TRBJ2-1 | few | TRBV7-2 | CASEGDSYNEQFF | TGTGCCAGCGAGGGGGACTCCTACAATGAGCAGTTCTTC
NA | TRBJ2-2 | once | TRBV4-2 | CASSQDTGNEDTGELFF | TGTGCCAGCAGCCAAGATACAGGGAATGAAGACACCGGGGAGCTGTTTTTT
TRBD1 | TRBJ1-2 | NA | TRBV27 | CASSLRQGASGYTF | TGTGCCAGCAGTCTTAGACAGGGGGCGAGCGGCTACACCTTC
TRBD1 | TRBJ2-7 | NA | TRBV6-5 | CASSLTGNYEQYF | TGTGCCAGCAGTCTGACAGGGAACTACGAGCAGTACTTC
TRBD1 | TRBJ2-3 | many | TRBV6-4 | CASSPGTGDTDTQYF | TGTGCCAGCAGTCCTGGGACAGGAGACACAGATACGCAGTATTTT